This is a list of T cell receptor beta chains from one sample in a study of memory CD4+ T cells and cytomegalovirus serostatus. The protocol was immunoSEQ multiplex PCR, while the TCRdb copy is restricted to in-frame clones and leaves out a portion. The sample has about 64,000 clones, 70% to 80% seen once. Source material: memory CD4+ T cells from blood. Receptors were obtained from an adult in good health and CMV-seronegative. Each CDR3 is given with its conserved first and last residue. A D gene is named only where the DNA matches it firmly. Some rows mark clone size as missing; the rest say once, few, many or name a class of expanded clone.

CDR3	DNA	size	V	J	D
CASSPVGRGNTEAFF	TGTGCCAGCTCACCGGTCGGCAGGGGGAACACTGAAGCTTTCTTT	-	TRBV18	TRBJ1-1	-
CASRWTSPNSPLHF	TGTGCCAGTAGGTGGACTTCGCCAAATTCACCCCTCCACTTT	few	TRBV19	TRBJ1-6	-
CASSYSGQSYGYTF	TGTGCCAGCAGTTACTCGGGACAGAGCTATGGCTACACCTTC	-	TRBV6-5	TRBJ1-2	TRBD1
CASSRRTSGSASYNEQFF	TGTGCCAGCAGCCGGCGGACTAGCGGGAGCGCGAGCTACAATGAGCAGTTCTTC	-	TRBV13	TRBJ2-1	TRBD2
CASSPSGKVGNTIYF	TGTGCCAGCAGCCCATCCGGGAAGGTTGGAAACACCATATATTTT	once	TRBV7-2	TRBJ1-3	-
CASSQQGAPYNEQFF	TGTGCCAGCAGCCAACAGGGGGCTCCCTACAATGAGCAGTTCTTC	-	TRBV9	TRBJ2-1	TRBD1
CASRDASNYGYTF	TGTGCCAGTAGGGACGCCTCTAACTATGGCTACACCTTC	-	TRBV7-2	TRBJ1-2	-
CASSSGDRTGELFF	TGTGCCAGCAGCTCCGGGGACAGGACCGGGGAGCTGTTTTTT	-	TRBV11-2	TRBJ2-2	TRBD1
CASSLGTGNYGYTF	TGTGCCAGCAGTTTGGGGACAGGAAACTATGGCTACACCTTC	few	TRBV28	TRBJ1-2	TRBD1
CASSAPGQGSYEQYF	TGTGCCAGCAGTGCCCCCGGACAGGGGTCCTACGAGCAGTACTTC	-	TRBV6-5	TRBJ2-7	TRBD1
CASSKTGTDTQYF	TGTGCCAGCAGCAAAACAGGCACAGATACGCAGTATTTT	-	TRBV11-1	TRBJ2-3	-
CASSQPGGAGETQYF	TGTGCCAGCAGCCAACCAGGGGGCGCGGGAGAGACCCAGTACTTC	few	TRBV4-2	TRBJ2-5	TRBD1
CASSIRGRGNTGELFF	TGTGCCAGTAGTATAAGGGGCAGGGGTAACACCGGGGAGCTGTTTTTT	-	TRBV19	TRBJ2-2	-
CASSLAQGSSEKLFF	TGTGCCAGCAGCTTAGCGCAGGGTTCGAGTGAAAAACTGTTTTTT	-	TRBV7-9	TRBJ1-4	-
CASSEDAGTFYGYTF	TGTGCCAGCAGTGAAGATGCAGGGACTTTCTATGGCTACACCTTC	-	TRBV6-1	TRBJ1-2	-
CASSATDTQYF	TGTGCCAGCAGCGCCACAGATACGCAGTATTTT	-	TRBV5-4	TRBJ2-3	-
CASSWTGTSDVETQYF	TGTGCCAGCAGCTGGACCGGGACTAGCGATGTGGAGACCCAGTACTTC	-	TRBV11-2	TRBJ2-5	TRBD2
CASSQRLRQNNKHWNTEAFF	TGTGCCAGCAGCCAGCGACTACGACAGAACAACAAGCACTGGAACACTGAAGCTTTCTTT	-	TRBV4-2	TRBJ1-1	-
CSAPRAREQYF	TGCAGTGCTCCTAGGGCACGCGAGCAGTACTTC	-	TRBV20-1	TRBJ2-7	-
CASSYNYQETQYF	TGTGCCAGCAGTTACAACTACCAAGAGACCCAGTACTTC	-	TRBV27	TRBJ2-5	-
CASSFGDRANYGYTF	TGCGCCAGCAGCTTTGGGGACCGGGCTAACTATGGCTACACCTTC	-	TRBV5-1	TRBJ1-2	-
CASSSDRNQPQHF	TGTGCCAGCAGCTCGGACAGAAATCAGCCCCAGCATTTT	-	TRBV6-4	TRBJ1-5	-
CASSRATGLGGELFF	TGTGCCAGCAGCCGTGCGACAGGGCTTGGCGGGGAGCTGTTTTTT	-	TRBV9	TRBJ2-2	TRBD1
CASSLEDRALLFF	TGTGCCAGCAGCTTAGAGGACAGGGCCCTCCTATTCTTC	-	TRBV7-2	TRBJ1-2	TRBD1
CASSYERVSGDTQYF	TGTGCCAGCAGCTATGAGCGGGTCTCGGGGGATACGCAGTATTTT	-	TRBV7-2	TRBJ2-3	-
CASSEGDTQYF	TGTGCCAGCAGTGAAGGGGATACGCAGTATTTT	-	TRBV2	TRBJ2-3	-
CASQRAEGSFGELFF	TGTGCCAGCCAGCGAGCGGAGGGGAGCTTCGGGGAGCTGTTTTTT	-	TRBV9	TRBJ2-2	-
CASSLLYNEQFF	TGTGCCAGCAGCTTATTGTACAATGAGCAGTTCTTC	-	TRBV7-2	TRBJ2-1	-
CASSMRGSGANVLTF	TGTGCCAGTAGTATGAGGGGCTCTGGGGCCAACGTCCTGACTTTC	-	TRBV19	TRBJ2-6	-
CASSLAGTVNEKLFF	TGCGCCAGCAGCTTGGCAGGGACCGTTAATGAAAAACTGTTTTTT	-	TRBV5-1	TRBJ1-4	-
CAIQRGGRVGDEQYF	TGTGCCATCCAGCGGGGGGGGAGAGTAGGGGACGAGCAGTACTTC	once	TRBV10-3	TRBJ2-7	TRBD2
CASSLDPTGNSNQPQHF	TGTGCCAGCAGCTTAGACCCTACAGGGAATAGCAATCAGCCCCAGCATTTT	-	TRBV7-9	TRBJ1-5	-
CASNKQGAWRNQPQHF	TGCGCCAGCAATAAACAGGGGGCTTGGCGCAATCAGCCCCAGCATTTT	medium-sized	TRBV10-1	TRBJ1-5	TRBD1
CASSTGTGREQYF	TGTGCCAGCAGCACCGGGACAGGGCGCGAGCAGTACTTC	-	TRBV5-6	TRBJ2-7	TRBD1
CASSEERGSGNQPQHF	TGTGCCAGCAGTGAAGAGCGGGGGTCAGGCAATCAGCCCCAGCATTTT	-	TRBV2	TRBJ1-5	-
CASKKFTGNTIYF	TGTGCCAGTAAGAAGTTTACCGGGAACACCATATATTTT	few	TRBV19	TRBJ1-3	-
CASSKDPGLNTEAFF	TGCGCCAGCAGCAAAGATCCAGGCTTGAACACTGAAGCTTTCTTT	-	TRBV4-1	TRBJ1-1	-
CASSEMAGANQPQHF	TGTGCCAGCAGTGAAATGGCAGGAGCTAATCAGCCCCAGCATTTT	-	TRBV6-1	TRBJ1-5	-
CATYDTGGSGLDTQYF	TGTGCCACATATGATACGGGCGGGAGCGGCCTAGATACGCAGTATTTT	-	TRBV5-4	TRBJ2-3	TRBD2
CSVDENRVGQYF	TGCAGCGTTGACGAGAACAGGGTTGGGCAGTACTTC	-	TRBV29-1	TRBJ2-7	-
CASSEIGVGTGSNQPQHF	TGTGCCAGTAGTGAAATCGGAGTCGGGACAGGTAGCAATCAGCCCCAGCATTTT	-	TRBV19	TRBJ1-5	TRBD1
CASSPGDRENSPLHF	TGTGCCAGCAGTCCCGGGGACAGGGAAAATTCACCCCTCCACTTT	-	TRBV6-5	TRBJ1-6	TRBD1
CAWSGYDDEQFF	TGTGCCTGGAGTGGATATGACGATGAGCAGTTCTTC	-	TRBV30	TRBJ2-1	-
CASGVLGDYGYTF	TGTGCCAGCGGGGTCCTGGGGGACTATGGCTACACCTTC	-	TRBV19	TRBJ1-2	-